One and the same sample provided the 11 T cell receptor beta chains below, sequenced in a study of T cells in Graves' hyperthyroidism and ophthalmopathy. TCR beta CDR3 regions were amplified from RNA. The study used the HTBI primer set for a first-round RT-PCR of the TCR CDR3. TCRdb used MiXCR to reprocess the multiplex PCR reads, holding one entry per CDR3 protein. The sample carries 500,000 to 600,000 distinct CDR3 sequences, roughly 50% recorded once. Sequencing was carried out using peripheral blood or thyroid tissue (not recorded which). The receptors originated from an adult woman with Graves' disease, either hyperthyroidism or ophthalmopathy (not recorded which).

This chain links TRBV7-6 with TRBJ1-2; weak D call: TRBD1 (5 bases). V shed 1 base and J shed 8 bases, with 14 bases lying between them. This CDR3 is 14 amino acids long. From germline, CDR1 is SGHVS and CDR2 FNYEAQ. The CDR3 reads CASSLGEGWGGYTF. The CDR3 DNA is TGTGCCAGCAGCTTAGGAGAGGGATGGGGCGGCTACACCTTC.

This chain links TRBV7-2 with TRBJ2-5; TRBD1 agrees at 9 bases. Germline V gives CDR1 SGHTA, CDR2 FQGNSA. The CDR3 spans 14 residues. V dropped 5 bases and J dropped 1; count of bases not matched to a gene: 2. CDR3 DNA sequence: TGTGCCAGCAGCCGACAGGGGGGCCAAGAGACCCAGTACTTC. Its protein product is CASSRQGGQETQYF.

This clonotype was seen many times. This chain joins TRBV9 and TRBJ2-2; D is possibly TRBD1 (5 bases). V lost 6 bases and J lost 6, with 18 bases in between. CDR3 length equals 15 residues. Germline V gives CDR1 SGDLS, CDR2 YYNGEE. CDR3 DNA sequence: TGTGCCAGCACCCTTCACGGGCAGGGTTCCGGGGAGCTGTTTTTT. Encoded protein: CASTLHGQGSGELFF.

There are a few counts of this clonotype. The chain couples TRBV5-1 to TRBJ2-3; 8 nucleotides agree with TRBD2. V lost 4 bases, J lost 6 bases, and 10 bases stayed unmatched. Germline V gives CDR1 SGHRS, CDR2 YFSETQ. This CDR3 is built from 15 residues. The CDR3 spells CASSPYGTRADTQYF. The CDR3 DNA reads TGCGCCAGCAGCCCCTACGGGACTAGAGCTGATACGCAGTATTTT.

The table lists this clonotype with many counts. The chain carries TRBV28 and TRBJ1-2; 7 bases are shared with TRBD1. Germline CDR1 MDHEN, CDR2 SYDVKM. There are 12 residues in the CDR3. J gave up 8 bases and V 5 bases, and 5 bases lay outside the gene matches. CDR3 sequence reads: CASSDRVGGYTF. The CDR3 DNA reads TGTGCCAGCAGTGACAGGGTAGGGGGCTACACCTTC.

In its sample, this clonotype was seen many times. The genes are TRBV7-2 and TRBJ1-6, with D unclear. This CDR3 has 14 residues. CDR1 is SGHTA, CDR2 FQGNSA, per germline. With 6 bases removed from V and 7 bases from J, the gap between germline ends came to 13 bases. CDR3 bases: TGTGCCAGCAGGCCTGGCACCGTCAATTCACCCCTCCACTTT. Translated, it gives CASRPGTVNSPLHF.

The chain employs TRBV20-1 and TRBJ2-2, with TRBD2 matching over 11 bases. The CDR3 is made up of 14 amino acids. The V gene end was trimmed by 8 bases and the J gene end by 0 bases; junction bases not matched to a gene: 2. Germline V gives CDR1 DFQATT, CDR2 SNEGSKA (reference sequence). The CDR3 DNA follows: TGCAGTTTAGCGGGAGGGCCGAACACCGGGGAGCTGTTTTTT. Residues: CSLAGGPNTGELFF.

The chain is built from TRBV14 and TRBJ2-5; D is possibly TRBD1 or TRBD2 (5 bases each). Germline CDR1 and CDR2: SGHDN and FVKESK. Deletions cut 5 bases from V and 5 bases from J, with 15 bases between. The CDR3 spans 14 residues. The CDR3 loop is CASSARGTEETQYF. In DNA, the CDR3 is TGTGCCAGCAGCGCCAGAGGGACGGAGGAGACCCAGTACTTC.

The rearrangement joins TRBV7-9 to TRBJ2-5; 10 bases agree with TRBD2. Germline V CDR1 and CDR2: SEHNR, FQNEAQ (reference sequence). V trimming: 5 bases; J trimming: 5 bases; junction bases outside the gene matches: 11. The CDR3 length is 16 residues. The CDR3 nucleotides are TGTGCCAGCAGCCACAGAGCGGGAGGGTTCCACGAGACCCAGTACTTC. Protein sequence: CASSHRAGGFHETQYF. Using reference TRBV7-9 and TRBJ2-5 for the parts outside the CDR3, the full variable domain is DTGVSQNPRHKITKRGQNVTFRCDPISEHNRLYWYRQTLGQGPEFLTYFQNEAQLEKSRLLSDRFSAERPKGSFSTLEIQRTEQGDSAMYLCASSHRAGGFHETQYFGPGTRLLVL.

There are many counts of this clonotype. The rearrangement uses TRBV4-1 and TRBJ1-4; D not resolved. V lost 4 bases, J lost 5 bases, and 14 bases lay in between. This CDR3 spans 15 amino acids. Germline lookup yields CDR1 MGHRA and CDR2 YSYEKL. In nucleotides, the CDR3 is TGCGCCAGCAGCCCATACGGACTCCTGAATGAAAAACTGTTTTTT. Translating it yields CASSPYGLLNEKLFF.

This clonotype has only a few counts. The chain has TRBV2 and TRBJ1-3; D unclear. V lost 11 bases, J lost 7 bases, and 18 bases lay in between. The germline V gene encodes CDR1 SNHLY and CDR2 FYNNEI. The CDR3 has 13 residues. DNA for the CDR3: TGTGCCTACATTCGACCCGGATTGAACACCATATATTTT. Its translation: CAYIRPGLNTIYF.